This section outlines one T cell receptor (beta chain) sequence together with its context. The specificity of this receptor is unknown. Nothing much larger sits one base from this clone, and base qualities are not available. Participants in the prospective study were enrolled through a virtual design, were aged about 18 to 100 years, and lived in fewer than 30 United States geographic areas. In the prospective study, participants were assigned to cohorts based on the clinical history participants reported in a screening survey and a study questionnaire. Recovered participants in ImmuneRACE Cohort 3 were defined as having two consecutive negative NP/OP PCR tests, clearance from a healthcare professional, or resolution of symptoms. In the prospective study, mobile phlebotomists collected whole blood, serum and a nasopharyngeal or oropharyngeal swab from each participant. Over an approximately 2-month period, participants in the prospective study had the option of providing additional blood draws and questionnaires. Before DNA extraction, prospective study blood samples were shipped either frozen or at room temperature.

The entry originates in a study of blood T cell repertoires in COVID-19 (dated by TCRdb to between 2020 and 2021). Regarding the study in general: Samples covering the acute and convalescent phases of COVID-19 were provided by collaborators in the United States, Italy and Spain. Where available, HLA class I and class II types were taken from metadata supplied by the sample provider and were not determined by assay-based typing. Nearly every sample came with metadata listing a de-identified subject ID, COVID-19 status, age in years and sex. Deeply sampled blood TCRbeta repertoires from subjects exposed to, actively infected with, or recovered from COVID-19 were included in the dataset. The repertoires were released in a freely available public database intended as a resource for research on the immune response to SARS-CoV-2. The samples were drawn from two sources: the first 160 participants of the ongoing ImmuneRACE study, and approximately 1,300 subjects contributed by 6 global collaborators. The prospective study material was composed of cDNA or gDNA derived from T cells, B-cell-depleted T cells, or PBMCs. Results and caveats for the whole study, not just this receptor: How much clinical and demographic metadata was included differed by source and by participant, and the metadata was provided uncurated.

V gives up 1 base and J gives up 1 base, and the segment between their germline ends measures 10 bases. The CDR3 measures 15 amino acids from cysteine to phenylalanine. The DNA shown is the 45-base CDR3, in frame from base 1. The germline V gene (reference sequence) supplies CDR1 SEHNR and CDR2 FQNEAQ. TCRbeta CDR3 regions were amplified from genomic DNA using the immunoSEQ Assay, a bias-controlled multiplex PCR. In the original analysis: Nucleated cell counts per sample were estimated from amplification of reference gene primers within the assay. Sequence reads were collapsed and filtered to measure the absolute abundance of every unique TCRbeta CDR3 rearrangement. For each sample, productive Simpson clonality was calculated as the square root of Simpson's diversity index across productive rearrangements. TCRdb's version of the immuneACCESS table is confined to in-frame rearrangements and falls short of the full clone set. An unresolved V gene accounts for under half of the shortfall where checked; the remainder is of unknown origin. D and trimming were read from the DNA, whereas the V and J calls and clone size are those reported in that table. The sample has about 370,000 clones on record, approximately 89% of them singletons. The ten largest clones take up 1.7% of the sample.

The source of this sequence is a woman aged 30 to 39 who had recovered from COVID-19. Input material: PBMCs or T cells enriched from blood (not recorded which). The sequence joins TRBV7-9 to TRBJ1-1, and TRBD1 may be the D gene, going by 6 matching bases. The DNA sequence is TGTGCCAGCAGCTTAGGCCGGACAGAGAACACTGAAGCTTTCTTT. The encoded protein is CASSLGRTENTEAFF.